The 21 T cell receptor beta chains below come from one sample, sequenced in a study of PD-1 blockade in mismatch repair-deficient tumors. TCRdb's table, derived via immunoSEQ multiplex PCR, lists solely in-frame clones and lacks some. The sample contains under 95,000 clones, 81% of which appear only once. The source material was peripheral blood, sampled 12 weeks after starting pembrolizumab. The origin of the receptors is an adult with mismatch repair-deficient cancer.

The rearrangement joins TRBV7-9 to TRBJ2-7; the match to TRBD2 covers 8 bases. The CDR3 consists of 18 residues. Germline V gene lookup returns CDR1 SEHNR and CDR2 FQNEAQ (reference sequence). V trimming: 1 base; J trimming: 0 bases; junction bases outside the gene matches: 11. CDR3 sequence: CASSLGPRLALSSYEQYF. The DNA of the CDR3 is TGTGCCAGCAGCTTAGGTCCCCGACTAGCGCTGAGCTCCTACGAGCAGTACTTC.

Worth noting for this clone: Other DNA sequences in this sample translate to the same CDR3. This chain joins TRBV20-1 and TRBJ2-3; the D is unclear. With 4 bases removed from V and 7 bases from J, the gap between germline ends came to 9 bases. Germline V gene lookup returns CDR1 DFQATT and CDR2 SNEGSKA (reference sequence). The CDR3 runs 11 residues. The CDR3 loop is CSAKTGHTQYF. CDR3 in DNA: TGCAGTGCTAAGACGGGCCATACGCAGTATTTT.

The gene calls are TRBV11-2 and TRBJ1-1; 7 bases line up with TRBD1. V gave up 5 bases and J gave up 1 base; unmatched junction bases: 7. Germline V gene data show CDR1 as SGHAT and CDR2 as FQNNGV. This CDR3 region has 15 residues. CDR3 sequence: CASSTLTGTNTEAFF. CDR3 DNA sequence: TGTGCCAGCAGCACCCTGACAGGGACGAACACTGAAGCTTTCTTT.

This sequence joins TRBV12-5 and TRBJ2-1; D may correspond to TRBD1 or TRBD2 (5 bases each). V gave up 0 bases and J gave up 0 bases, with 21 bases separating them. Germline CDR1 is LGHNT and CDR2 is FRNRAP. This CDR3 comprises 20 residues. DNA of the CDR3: TGTGCTAGTGGTTTGGTACTGTGGTCAGGGACCACGTTCTCCTACAATGAGCAGTTCTTC. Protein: CASGLVLWSGTTFSYNEQFF. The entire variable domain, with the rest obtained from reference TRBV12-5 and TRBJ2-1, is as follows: DARVTQTPRHKVTEMGQEVTMRCQPILGHNTVFWYRQTMMQGLELLAYFRNRAPLDDSGMPKDRFSAEMPDATLATLKIQPSEPRDSAVYFCASGLVLWSGTTFSYNEQFFGPGTRLTVL.

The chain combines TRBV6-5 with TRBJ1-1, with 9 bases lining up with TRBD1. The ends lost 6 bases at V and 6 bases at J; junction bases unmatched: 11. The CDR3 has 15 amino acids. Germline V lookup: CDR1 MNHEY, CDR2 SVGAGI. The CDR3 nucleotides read TGTGCCAGCAGAGGACAGGGGACGGGAAAGGCTGAAGCTTTCTTT. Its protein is CASRGQGTGKAEAFF.

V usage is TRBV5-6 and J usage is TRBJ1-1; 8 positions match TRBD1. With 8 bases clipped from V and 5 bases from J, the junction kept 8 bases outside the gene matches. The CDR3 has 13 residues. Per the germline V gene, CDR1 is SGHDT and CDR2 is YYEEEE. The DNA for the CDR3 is TGTGCCAGTCAACCAGGGGGCGCGACTGAAGCTTTCTTT. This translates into CASQPGGATEAFF.

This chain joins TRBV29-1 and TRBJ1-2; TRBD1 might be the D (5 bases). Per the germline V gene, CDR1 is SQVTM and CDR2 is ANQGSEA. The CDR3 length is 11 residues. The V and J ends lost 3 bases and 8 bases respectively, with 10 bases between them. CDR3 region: CSVDAGGGYTF. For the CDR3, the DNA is TGCAGCGTTGACGCTGGGGGGGGCTACACCTTC.

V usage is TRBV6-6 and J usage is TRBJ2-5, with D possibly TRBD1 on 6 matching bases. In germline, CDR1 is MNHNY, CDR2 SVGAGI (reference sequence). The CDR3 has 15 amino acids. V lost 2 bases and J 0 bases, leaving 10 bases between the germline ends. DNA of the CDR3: TGTGCCAGCAGTTACACGCAGGGGTACCAAGAGACCCAGTACTTC. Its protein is CASSYTQGYQETQYF.

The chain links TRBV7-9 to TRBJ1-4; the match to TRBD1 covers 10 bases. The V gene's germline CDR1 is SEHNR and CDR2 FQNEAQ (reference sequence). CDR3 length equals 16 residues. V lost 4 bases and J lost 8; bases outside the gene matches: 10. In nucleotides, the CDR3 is TGTGCCAGCAGCTCTACTCGGGACAGGGGTGGCGAAAAACTGTTTTTT. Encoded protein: CASSSTRDRGGEKLFF.

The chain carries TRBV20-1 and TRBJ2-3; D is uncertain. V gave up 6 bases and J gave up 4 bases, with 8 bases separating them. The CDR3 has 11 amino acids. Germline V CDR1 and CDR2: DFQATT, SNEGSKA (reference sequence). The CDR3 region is CSARWADTQYF. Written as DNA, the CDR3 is TGCAGTGCCAGATGGGCAGATACGCAGTATTTT.

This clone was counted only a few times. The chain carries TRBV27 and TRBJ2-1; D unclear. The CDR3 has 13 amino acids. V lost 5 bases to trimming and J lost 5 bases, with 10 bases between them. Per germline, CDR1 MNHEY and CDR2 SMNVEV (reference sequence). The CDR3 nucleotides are TGTGCCAGCAGTGGGCCGAATCACAATGAGCAGTTCTTC. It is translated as CASSGPNHNEQFF.

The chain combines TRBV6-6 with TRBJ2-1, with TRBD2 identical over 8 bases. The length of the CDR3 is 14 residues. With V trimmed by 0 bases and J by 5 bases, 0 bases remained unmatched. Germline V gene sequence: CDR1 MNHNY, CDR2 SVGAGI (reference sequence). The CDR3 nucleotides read TGTGCCAGCAGTTACTCTAGCGGGGACAATGAGCAGTTCTTC. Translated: CASSYSSGDNEQFF.

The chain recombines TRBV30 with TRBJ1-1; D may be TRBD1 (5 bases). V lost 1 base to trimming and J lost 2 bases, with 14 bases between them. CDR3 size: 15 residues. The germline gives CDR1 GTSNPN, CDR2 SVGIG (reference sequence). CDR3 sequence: CAWSGPGGVNTEAFF. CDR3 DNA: TGTGCCTGGAGTGGGCCGGGGGGTGTAAACACTGAAGCTTTCTTT.

The CDR3: CASSQGTSGGTKRETQYF. As DNA, the CDR3 is TGTGCCAGCAGCCAGGGGACTAGCGGAGGGACGAAGCGGGAGACCCAGTACTTC. The rearrangement joins TRBV7-2 to TRBJ2-5, with TRBD2 matching 11 bases. The CDR3 loop spans 18 amino acids. Germline V lookup: CDR1 SGHTA, CDR2 FQGNSA. The junction had 16 bases not matched to a gene; V was cut back by 5 bases and J by 5 bases.

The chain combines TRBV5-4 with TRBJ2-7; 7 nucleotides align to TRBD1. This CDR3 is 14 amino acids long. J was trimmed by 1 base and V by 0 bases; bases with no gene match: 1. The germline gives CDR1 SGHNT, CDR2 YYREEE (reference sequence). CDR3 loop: CASSLDRGSYEQYF. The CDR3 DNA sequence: TGTGCCAGCAGCTTGGACAGGGGTTCCTACGAGCAGTACTTC.

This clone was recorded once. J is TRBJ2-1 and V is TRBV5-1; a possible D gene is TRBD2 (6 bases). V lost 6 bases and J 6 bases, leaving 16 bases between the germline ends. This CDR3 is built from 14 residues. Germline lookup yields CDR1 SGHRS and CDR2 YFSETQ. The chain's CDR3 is CASTFQPGGNEQFF. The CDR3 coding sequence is TGCGCCAGCACCTTCCAACCCGGGGGCAATGAGCAGTTCTTC.

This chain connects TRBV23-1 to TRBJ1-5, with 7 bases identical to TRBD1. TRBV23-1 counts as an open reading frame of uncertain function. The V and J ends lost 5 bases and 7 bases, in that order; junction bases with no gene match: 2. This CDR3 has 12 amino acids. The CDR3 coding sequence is TGCGCCAGCAGTACGGGACAGCAGCCCCAGCATTTT. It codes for CASSTGQQPQHF.

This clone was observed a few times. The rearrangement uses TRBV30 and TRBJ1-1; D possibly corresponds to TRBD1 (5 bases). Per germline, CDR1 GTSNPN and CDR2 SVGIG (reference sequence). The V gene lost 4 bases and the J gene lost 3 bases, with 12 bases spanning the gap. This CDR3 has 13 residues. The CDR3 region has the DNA TGTGCCTGGAAGAGGGGCGAGGACACTGAAGCTTTCTTT. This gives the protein CAWKRGEDTEAFF.

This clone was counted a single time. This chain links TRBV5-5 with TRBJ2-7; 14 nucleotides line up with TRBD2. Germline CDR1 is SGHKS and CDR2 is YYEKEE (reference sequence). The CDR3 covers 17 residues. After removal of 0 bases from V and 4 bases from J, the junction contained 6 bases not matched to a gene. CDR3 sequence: CASSLGLAGGPRYEQYF. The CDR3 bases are TGTGCCAGCAGCTTGGGACTAGCGGGAGGGCCGAGGTACGAGCAGTACTTC.

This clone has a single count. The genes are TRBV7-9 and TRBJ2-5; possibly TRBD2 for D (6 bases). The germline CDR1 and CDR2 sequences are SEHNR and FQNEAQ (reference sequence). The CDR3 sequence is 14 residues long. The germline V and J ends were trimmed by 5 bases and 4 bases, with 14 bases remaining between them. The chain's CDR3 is CASSPPEGLETQYF. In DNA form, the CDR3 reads TGTGCCAGCAGCCCCCCAGAGGGACTAGAGACCCAGTACTTC.

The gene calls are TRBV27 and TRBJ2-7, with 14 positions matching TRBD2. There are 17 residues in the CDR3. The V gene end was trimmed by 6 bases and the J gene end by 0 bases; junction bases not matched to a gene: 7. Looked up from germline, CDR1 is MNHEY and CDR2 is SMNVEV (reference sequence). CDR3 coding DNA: TGTGCCAGCAGCCCCCGGACTAGCGGGAGGCCCTCCTACGAGCAGTACTTC. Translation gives CASSPRTSGRPSYEQYF.